Shown below are 31 T cell receptor beta chains from a single sample sequenced in a study of blood T cells in healthy people across ages. A sample-barcoded 5' primer and a J-beta primer mix were used in a second PCR of about 7 to 12 cycles. TCRdb ran MiXCR on the 5' RACE reads and lists one entry per CDR3 protein. The sample lists 800,000 to 950,000 distinct CDR3 sequences, 25% to 35% seen once, with approximately 10% in the top ten. This same sample was also part of a study on T cells of mothers and their children.

What was sequenced was blood. The receptors shown here come from a woman between 40 and 55 years old in good health.

V is TRBV5-8 and J is TRBJ1-4, with D possibly matching TRBD1 (6 bases). The germline V and J ends were trimmed by 4 bases and 4 bases, with 20 bases remaining between them. CDR1 and CDR2 (germline): SGHTS, YDEGEE. This CDR3 is 17 amino acids long. The DNA for the CDR3 is TGTGCCAGCAGCCATCCACGGCCAGGGGCCCTTAATGAAAAACTGTTTTTT. Its translation is CASSHPRPGALNEKLFF.

V is TRBV20-1 and J is TRBJ1-1, with D possibly being TRBD1 (6 bases). Trimming stripped 0 bases from V and 4 bases from J, with 9 bases between. The CDR3 extends over 13 amino acids. The germline CDR1 and CDR2 sequences are DFQATT and SNEGSKA (reference sequence). The CDR3 reads CSARDPGATEAFF. In DNA, the CDR3 is TGCAGTGCTAGAGATCCAGGGGCCACTGAAGCTTTCTTT.

This clonotype was seen a handful of times. The chain couples TRBV20-1 to TRBJ2-1; 7 bases are a match to TRBD2. V shed 2 bases and J 10 bases; nucleotides not matched to a gene: 11. The CDR3 loop spans 14 amino acids. From germline, CDR1 is DFQATT and CDR2 SNEGSKA (reference sequence). The CDR3 sequence is CSARLRDDGGEQFF. As DNA, the CDR3 is TGCAGTGCTAGATTGAGGGATGACGGGGGGGAGCAGTTCTTC.

This clonotype showed up just a few times. The chain links TRBV20-1 to TRBJ1-4, with 7 bases matching TRBD1. The CDR3 contains 15 residues. CDR1 is DFQATT, CDR2 SNEGSKA, per germline (reference sequence). V was pared by 5 bases and J by 5 bases, with 11 bases of the junction left unmatched. The CDR3: CSALYRDRPNEKLFF. CDR3 DNA sequence: TGCAGTGCTCTCTACCGGGACAGACCAAATGAAAAACTGTTTTTT.

This CDR3 is CASSFQTNLNTEAFF. CDR3 DNA: TGCGCCAGCAGCTTCCAAACGAATTTGAACACTGAAGCTTTCTTT. The gene calls are TRBV4-3 and TRBJ1-1, with D unresolved. The V end lost 5 bases, the J end lost 0 bases, and 13 bases lay between the germline ends. The CDR3 covers 15 residues. Germline CDR1 reads LGHNA; CDR2 reads YSLEER.

In its sample, this clonotype was seen a few times. The CDR3 sequence is CASSLLELLTETQYF. The CDR3 coding sequence is TGCGCCAGCAGCTTGCTAGAGTTGCTAACGGAGACCCAGTACTTC. The rearrangement joins TRBV5-1 to TRBJ2-5, with no clear D. The germline V and J ends were trimmed by 1 base and 5 bases, with 15 bases remaining between them. The germline V gene encodes CDR1 SGHRS and CDR2 YFSETQ. This CDR3 is 15 amino acids long.

On this clonotype: A much larger clone lies a single base off, so this may be a read error. The chain uses TRBV29-1 and TRBJ2-7; possibly TRBD1 for D (6 bases). Per germline, CDR1 SQVTM and CDR2 ANQGSEA. The ends were cut back, 7 bases at V and 3 bases at J, with 19 bases in the middle. The CDR3 has 14 amino acids. DNA of the CDR3: TGCAGCGCAGTAGATTGGGACACAGACTACGAGCAGTACTTC. It translates to CSAVDWDTDYEQYF.

V is TRBV10-3 and J is TRBJ1-5, with D possibly TRBD1 on 5 matching bases. The length of the CDR3 is 14 residues. Germline V gives CDR1 ENHRY, CDR2 SYGVKD. V gave up 4 bases and J gave up 0 bases, with 7 bases separating them. CDR3 DNA sequence: TGTGCCATCAGTGCCGGGACTAGCAATCAGCCCCAGCATTTT. Translation: CAISAGTSNQPQHF.

This clonotype was observed many times. The chain uses TRBV7-2 and TRBJ2-3; TRBD1 agrees at 7 bases. V lost 5 bases to trimming and J lost 3 bases; unmatched junction nucleotides: 5. CDR3 size: 14 residues. CDR1 is SGHTA and CDR2 is FQGNSA in the germline V gene. CDR3 nucleotide sequence: TGTGCCAGCAGCCCGAGACAGGGAACAGATACGCAGTATTTT. It yields the protein CASSPRQGTDTQYF.

V usage is TRBV15 and J usage is TRBJ2-1, with D tentatively TRBD1 (6 bases). CDR3 length equals 16 residues. Between the trimmed V and J ends, which lost 0 bases and 3 bases, there was a span of 12 bases. CDR1 and CDR2 from the germline V gene are LNHNV and YYDKDF (reference sequence). Written as DNA, the CDR3 is TGTGCCACCAGCAGAGATTTGGGGGCAGTCTACAATGAGCAGTTCTTC. This codes for CATSRDLGAVYNEQFF. The whole variable domain, remainder taken from reference TRBV15 and TRBJ2-1, is DAMVIQNPRYQVTQFGKPVTLSCSQTLNHNVMYWYQQKSSQAPKLLFHYYDKDFNNEADTPDNFQSRRPNTSFCFLDIRSPGLGDTAMYLCATSRDLGAVYNEQFFGPGTRLTVL.

The V call is TRBV20-1, the J call TRBJ1-5, with D possibly being TRBD1 (5 bases). The ends were cut back, 3 bases at V and 7 bases at J, with 19 bases in the middle. Germline CDR1 is DFQATT and CDR2 is SNEGSKA (reference sequence). The CDR3 runs to 15 residues. The CDR3 spells CSASLKGQGTQPQHF. In nucleotides, the CDR3 is TGCAGTGCTAGTCTTAAGGGCCAGGGTACCCAGCCCCAGCATTTT.

J is TRBJ1-2 and V is TRBV4-1; maybe TRBD1 (6 bases). CDR1 and CDR2 from the germline V gene are MGHRA and YSYEKL. The CDR3 runs 15 residues. V was trimmed by 7 bases and J by 3 bases, leaving 18 bases between them. The CDR3, as DNA: TGCGCCAGCACCCTTGTAGGGGGGGAGGACTATGGCTACACCTTC. This sequence encodes CASTLVGGEDYGYTF.

This clonotype was counted at least ten times. The chain employs TRBV5-1 and TRBJ2-7; D unclear. This CDR3 has 16 amino acids. CDR1 SGHRS and CDR2 YFSETQ come from the germline V gene. Trimming left V 0 bases short and J 2 bases short, with 15 bases between. The CDR3 DNA sequence: TGCGCCAGCAGCTTGGAGCCCCGAGGAATTCCCTACGAGCAGTACTTC. Its translation: CASSLEPRGIPYEQYF.

J is TRBJ2-5 and V is TRBV12-3 or TRBV12-4; 7 bases match TRBD2. V trimming: 0 bases; J trimming: 0 bases; junction bases outside the gene matches: 7. The CDR3 length is 17 residues. In nucleotides, the CDR3 is TGTGCCAGCAGTTTAGCGCTCGCGGGGGTGTACCAAGAGACCCAGTACTTC. Translating it yields CASSLALAGVYQETQYF.

This clonotype has more than one count but fewer than ten. CDR3 sequence reads: CASSLADTLRTDTQYF. The CDR3 nucleotides read TGTGCCAGCAGCTTAGCGGACACCCTACGCACAGATACGCAGTATTTT. The J gene is TRBJ2-3, the V gene TRBV7-2; D is perhaps TRBD1 (5 bases). Germline V gene lookup returns CDR1 SGHTA and CDR2 FQGNSA. CDR3 length: 16 residues. V lost 0 bases to trimming and J lost 1 base, with 11 bases between them.

This clonotype turned up a few times. The rearrangement uses TRBV20-1 and TRBJ2-7; maybe TRBD2 (5 bases). The CDR3 contains 14 residues. Per germline, CDR1 DFQATT and CDR2 SNEGSKA (reference sequence). Trimming took off 0 bases at V and 6 bases at J, with 15 bases between the two ends. This CDR3 reads CSARDTGIRGEQYF. The CDR3 DNA follows: TGCAGTGCTAGAGATACCGGGATACGGGGCGAGCAGTACTTC.

The chain uses TRBV7-9 and TRBJ1-5, with TRBD1 matching 9 bases. The V segment lost 4 bases and the J segment 3 bases; nucleotides outside the gene matches: 1. From germline, CDR1 is SEHNR and CDR2 FQNEAQ (reference sequence). There are 14 residues in the CDR3. DNA for the CDR3: TGTGCCAGCAGCTGGGACAGGGACAATCAGCCCCAGCATTTT. Translated, it gives CASSWDRDNQPQHF. Supplemented by reference TRBV7-9 and TRBJ1-5, the full variable domain reads DTGVSQNPRHKITKRGQNVTFRCDPISEHNRLYWYRQTLGQGPEFLTYFQNEAQLEKSRLLSDRFSAERPKGSFSTLEIQRTEQGDSAMYLCASSWDRDNQPQHFGDGTRLSIL.

This clonotype occurred many times. The V call is TRBV12-3 or TRBV12-4, the J call TRBJ1-1; no reliable D call. V gave up 5 bases and J gave up 1 base, with 11 bases separating them. This CDR3 contains 14 residues. This CDR3 is CASSPRRGNTEAFF. CDR3 nucleotide sequence: TGTGCCAGCAGTCCCCGACGGGGGAACACTGAAGCTTTCTTT.

To note about this clonotype: A much bigger clone sits one base away, suggesting this may be a read error. The rearrangement uses TRBV5-5 and TRBJ2-7; D is unclear. The V and J ends lost 0 bases and 1 base respectively, with 11 bases between them. The CDR3 has 15 amino acids. Germline lookup yields CDR1 SGHKS and CDR2 YYEKEE (reference sequence). The CDR3 DNA reads TGTGCCAGCAGCTTGGTCGTGATCCGTTCCTACGAGCAGTACTTC. Protein: CASSLVVIRSYEQYF.

V gene TRBV5-1 combines with J gene TRBJ2-1; the D gene is possibly TRBD2 (5 bases). There are 15 residues in the CDR3. Germline CDR1 and CDR2: SGHRS and YFSETQ. Trimming removed 2 bases at V and 0 bases at J, with 9 bases between. CDR3 in DNA: TGCGCCAGCAGCTTAGCGGTGAGCTCCTACAATGAGCAGTTCTTC. This sequence encodes CASSLAVSSYNEQFF.

This clonotype was seen a single time. An end of the junction does not agree with germline; a read error may underlie this. The chain employs TRBV5-1 and TRBJ2-1, with D possibly TRBD2 on 7 matching bases. The CDR3 runs 16 residues. Germline CDR1 reads SGHRS; CDR2 reads YFSETQ. Written as DNA, the CDR3 is TGCGCCAGCAGCGGGAGGGGGGCGAGCTCCTACAATGGGCAGTTCTTC. It translates to CASSGRGASSYNGQFF. Combining the CDR3 with reference TRBV5-1 and TRBJ2-1 gives the whole variable domain KAGVTQTPRYLIKTRGQQVTLSCSPISGHRSVSWYQQTPGQGLQFLFEYFSETQRNKGNFPGRFSGRQFSNSRSEMNVSTLELGDSALYLCASSGRGASSYNGQFFGPGTRLTVL.

The genes are TRBV7-8 and TRBJ2-7; perhaps D is TRBD1 or TRBD2 (5 bases each). Trimming cost V 3 bases and J 2 bases, with 23 bases left between them. The CDR3 covers 18 residues. The germline gives CDR1 SGHVS, CDR2 FQNEAQ. Here the CDR3 DNA reads TGTGCCAGCAGCTTGGGATCCCAATCCAACCGAGGGGCCTACGAGCAGTACTTC. Its protein product is CASSLGSQSNRGAYEQYF.

This clonotype was picked up a small number of times. The chain has TRBV3-1 and TRBJ2-7, with TRBD1 matching 9 bases. V shed 6 bases and J 3 bases; nucleotides not matched to a gene: 3. Germline V gene lookup returns CDR1 LGHDT and CDR2 YNNKEL (reference sequence). This CDR3 is built from 13 residues. CDR3 sequence (DNA): TGTGCCAGCAGTGACAGGGGGAACTACGAGCAGTACTTC. Residues: CASSDRGNYEQYF.

This clonotype was seen ten or more times. The V gene is TRBV7-2, the J gene TRBJ2-7; possible D gene TRBD1, 5 bases. This CDR3 comprises 13 residues. Germline lookup yields CDR1 SGHTA and CDR2 FQGNSA. V shed 1 base and J shed 4 bases, with 8 bases lying between them. The chain's CDR3 is CASSLEGVYEQYF. CDR3 in DNA: TGTGCCAGCAGCTTAGAAGGGGTTTACGAGCAGTACTTC.

This rearrangement joins TRBV20-1 to TRBJ2-3; 11 bases align to TRBD2. Germline V gene sequence: CDR1 DFQATT, CDR2 SNEGSKA (reference sequence). The CDR3 consists of 16 residues. With V trimmed by 2 bases and J by 2 bases, 6 bases remained unmatched. The CDR3 DNA is TGCAGTGCTAGACCTCTTAGCGGGGGGGCCACAGATACGCAGTATTTT. Protein product: CSARPLSGGATDTQYF.

This clonotype turned up a few times. The germline gene is not matched at one end of the junction; a read error may be the cause. The chain has TRBV3-1 and TRBJ2-5, with 9 bases matching TRBD2. The CDR3 spans 15 residues. From germline, CDR1 is LGHDT and CDR2 YNNKEL (reference sequence). The CDR3 loop reads CASSQESSGGETQYF. The CDR3 DNA is TGTGCCAGCAGTCAAGAAAGCAGCGGGGGGGAGACCCAGTACTTC.

This clonotype was seen a handful of times. The rearrangement uses TRBV12-3 or TRBV12-4 and TRBJ1-1; D unresolved. The ends were cut back, 6 bases at V and 6 bases at J, with 20 bases in the middle. This CDR3 has 15 amino acids. CDR3 sequence: CASRPLKGHVPEAFF. CDR3 nucleotide sequence: TGTGCCAGCAGACCCCTCAAAGGGCACGTCCCTGAAGCTTTCTTT.

A word on this clonotype: In this CDR3 the conserved last residue, phenylalanine or tryptophan, is missing, so a read error is likely. CDR3 in amino acids: CASSRGQGTDEQYY. The CDR3 bases are TGCGCCAGCAGCCGGGGACAGGGGACCGACGAGCAGTACTAC. The rearrangement uses TRBV5-1 and TRBJ2-5; 10 bases are a match to TRBD1. The J call is uncertain, as TRBJ2-7 better fits the DNA end. The CDR3 is 14 residues long. CDR1 is SGHRS and CDR2 is YFSETQ in the germline V gene.

This chain links TRBV29-1 with TRBJ2-7; TRBD2 matches 7 bases. The V gene's germline CDR1 is SQVTM and CDR2 ANQGSEA. After removal of 6 bases from V and 5 bases from J, the junction contained 7 bases not matched to a gene. This CDR3 is built from 12 residues. The CDR3 DNA follows: TGCAGCGTCGTGACTAGCACCCACGAGCAGTACTTC. Amino acid sequence: CSVVTSTHEQYF.

On this clonotype: A much larger clone lies a single base off, so this may be a read error. The chain joins TRBV15 to TRBJ2-5; 7 bases are a match to TRBD1. The CDR3 has 16 amino acids. CDR1 and CDR2 from the germline V gene are LNHNV and YYDKDF (reference sequence). CDR3 residues: CAISRRPQGLDETQYF. In DNA, the CDR3 is TGTGCCATCAGCAGACGCCCACAGGGGTTAGATGAGACCCAGTACTTC.

The rearrangement links TRBV20-1 to TRBJ1-2; D is uncertain. This CDR3 has 13 residues. The V gene lost 3 bases and the J gene lost 4 bases, with 12 bases spanning the gap. The germline V gene has CDR1 DFQATT and CDR2 SNEGSKA (reference sequence). CDR3 coding DNA: TGCAGTGCTAGGGTCCCGCACAGCTATGGCTACACCTTC. This gives the protein CSARVPHSYGYTF.